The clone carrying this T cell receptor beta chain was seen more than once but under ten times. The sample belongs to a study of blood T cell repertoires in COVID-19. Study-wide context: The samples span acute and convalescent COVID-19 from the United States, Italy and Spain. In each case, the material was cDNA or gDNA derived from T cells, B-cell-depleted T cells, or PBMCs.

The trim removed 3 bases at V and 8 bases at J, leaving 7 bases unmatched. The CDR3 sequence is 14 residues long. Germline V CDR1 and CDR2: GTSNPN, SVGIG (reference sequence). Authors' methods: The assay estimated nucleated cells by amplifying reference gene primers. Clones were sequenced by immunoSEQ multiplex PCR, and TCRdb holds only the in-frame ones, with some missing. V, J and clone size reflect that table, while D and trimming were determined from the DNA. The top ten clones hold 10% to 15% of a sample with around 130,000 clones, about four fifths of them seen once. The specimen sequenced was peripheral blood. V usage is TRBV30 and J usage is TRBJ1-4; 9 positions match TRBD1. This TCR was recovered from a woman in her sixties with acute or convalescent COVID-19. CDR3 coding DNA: TGTGCCTGGAGCCCGGGACAGGGTAGGGAAAAACTGTTTTTT. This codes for CAWSPGQGREKLFF.